Shown below are 9 T cell receptor beta chains from a single sample sequenced in a study of T cells in women clearing cervical HPV infection. TCRdb's copy holds only in-frame clones and misses some; the assay was immunoSEQ multiplex PCR. The sample data list about 17,000 clones. Sample: blood buffy coat. The receptors stem from a woman between 18 and 69 years old with a cervical HPV16 infection that either progressed to CIN3+ or cleared (not recorded which).

Details on this clone: The read is 3 residues too short to cover the CDR3 end, so that end is filled in from the germline J gene. The gene calls are TRBV5-1 and TRBJ2-1, with TRBD2 as a possible D gene (6 bases). The germline CDR1 and CDR2 sequences are SGHRS and YFSETQ. The CDR3 runs to 16 residues. V gave up 0 bases and J gave up 2 bases, with 12 bases separating them. CDR3 region: CASSLGLVATYNEQFF. CDR3 DNA, as far as it was read: TGCGCCAGCAGCTTGGGACTAGTGGCTACCTACAATGAG.

Turning to this clone: The read ends 3 residues shy of where the CDR3 ends; the end is completed using the germline J gene. The V gene is TRBV5-5, the J gene TRBJ2-1; 8 bases fit TRBD2. The junction had 8 bases not matched to a gene; V was cut back by 4 bases and J by 5 bases. The CDR3 covers 15 residues. Germline values: CDR1 SGHKS, CDR2 YYEKEE (reference sequence). The CDR3 spells CASSLGLGFNNEQFF. The CDR3 DNA, read in part, is TGTGCCAGCAGCCTGGGACTAGGTTTCAACAATGAG.

Note on this clone: The read stops 3 residues short of the end of the CDR3; the missing end is completed from the germline J gene. The rearrangement uses TRBV28 and TRBJ2-1, with TRBD2 matching 7 bases. Trimming cost V 6 bases and J 1 base; bases outside gene matches: 12. Germline V gene data show CDR1 as MDHEN and CDR2 as SYDVKM. The length of the CDR3 is 17 residues. Here the CDR3 reads CASRTEGTIRSYNEQFF. The DNA read from the CDR3 is TGTGCCAGCAGGACCGAAGGGACTATAAGGTCCTACAATGAG.

For this clone: With the read ending 3 residues before the CDR3 end, the germline J gene is used to fill in that end. The rearrangement uses TRBV11-2 and TRBJ2-3, with D hard to call. V was trimmed by 2 bases and J by 6 bases, leaving 6 bases between them. Per germline, CDR1 SGHAT and CDR2 FQNNGV. The CDR3 covers 12 residues. The sequenced CDR3 bases are TGTGCCAGCAGCTTATCCCCGGATACG. Amino acids: CASSLSPDT. The CDR3 in its entirety is CASSLSPDTQYF.

About this clone: Coverage ceases 3 residues before the CDR3 finishes, and the germline J gene fills in the end. This rearrangement joins TRBV7-2 to TRBJ1-2; D might be TRBD1 (5 bases). CDR1 is SGHTA and CDR2 is FQGNSA in the germline V gene. This CDR3 has 12 amino acids. V shed 5 bases and J shed 5 bases, with 9 bases lying between them. The CDR3: CASSLTEYGYTF. Incomplete CDR3 DNA: TGTGCCAGCAGCCTGACAGAGTATGGC. Full variable domain (rest looked up from reference TRBV7-2 and TRBJ1-2): GAGVSQSPSNKVTEKGKDVELRCDPISGHTALYWYRQSLGQGLEFLIYFQGNSAPDKSGLPSDRFSAERTGGSVSTLTIQRTQQEDSAVYLCASSLTEYGYTFGSGTRLTVV.

On this clone: The sequence runs out 3 residues before the end of the CDR3; the remainder is reconstructed from the germline J gene. The V gene is TRBV13, the J gene TRBJ1-1; a possible D gene is TRBD1 (5 bases). Germline CDR1 PRHDT, CDR2 FYEKMQ (reference sequence). Trimming stripped 1 base from V and 2 bases from J, with 14 bases between. The CDR3 loop spans 16 amino acids. CDR3 residues: CASSLEVGGYNTEAFF. CDR3 DNA, as far as it was read: TGTGCCAGCAGCTTAGAAGTCGGGGGGTACAACACTGAA.

With respect to this clone: The CDR3 end falls 3 residues outside the read, so it is completed with the germline J gene. The V gene is TRBV10-3, the J gene TRBJ2-2; 11 bases align to TRBD1. CDR1 is ENHRY and CDR2 is SYGVKD in the germline V gene. CDR3 length: 15 residues. With 3 bases clipped from V and 6 bases from J, the junction kept 3 bases outside the gene matches. Partial CDR3 DNA: TGTGCCATCAGTGAACCGGGACAGGGGGCCGGGGAG. Protein sequence: CAISEPGQGAGE. The entire CDR3 protein reads CAISEPGQGAGELFF.

Regarding this clone: Sequencing ends 3 residues short of the CDR3 end; the germline J gene provides the rest. The V call is TRBV30, the J call TRBJ2-1; TRBD2 matches at 9 bases. The V and J ends lost 3 bases and 2 bases, in that order; junction bases with no gene match: 14. The CDR3 is made up of 18 amino acids. Germline loops: CDR1 GTSNPN, CDR2 SVGIG (reference sequence). The CDR3 region is CAWSELGTSKSPYNEQFF. The CDR3 bases that were read are TGTGCCTGGAGCGAGCTAGGGACTAGCAAAAGCCCCTACAATGAG.

Note on this clone: The read ends 3 residues early relative to the CDR3; the germline J gene fills the gap. V and J are TRBV13 and TRBJ2-7, with 9 nucleotides matching TRBD1. The CDR3 sequence is 16 residues long. Germline lookup yields CDR1 PRHDT and CDR2 FYEKMQ (reference sequence). V gave up 5 bases and J gave up 2 bases; unmatched junction bases: 10. The CDR3 sequence is CASSPGQGNWAYEQYF. CDR3 DNA, as far as it was read: TGTGCCAGCAGCCCGGGACAGGGAAACTGGGCCTACGAG.